This passage covers 17 T cell receptor beta chains from one sample sequenced in a study of technical replicates of blood from several donors. Only in-frame clones appear in the TCRdb table, and some are missing; sequencing was by immunoSEQ multiplex PCR. The table records more than 65,000 clones, about 90% of them present only once. Sequenced input: T cells isolated from PBMCs. These receptors all come from a human donor in good health.

The chain links TRBV19 to TRBJ1-1, with D unresolved. CDR1 is LNHDA, CDR2 SQIVND, per germline (reference sequence). CDR3 size: 13 residues. V lost 2 bases, J lost 10 bases, and 14 bases lay in between. CDR3 loop: CASSISGGWGAFF. In DNA, the CDR3 is TGTGCCAGTAGTATATCGGGAGGATGGGGAGCTTTCTTT. The whole variable domain, filled in from reference TRBV19 and TRBJ1-1, reads DGGITQSPKYLFRKEGQNVTLSCEQNLNHDAMYWYRQDPGQGLRLIYYSQIVNDFQKGDIAEGYSVSREKKESFPLTVTSAQKNPTAFYLCASSISGGWGAFFGQGTRLTVV.

The gene calls are TRBV7-8 and TRBJ2-2; 13 bases fit TRBD2. CDR1 SGHVS and CDR2 FQNEAQ come from the germline V gene. CDR3 size: 20 residues. After removal of 5 bases from V and 3 bases from J, the junction contained 15 bases not matched to a gene. The CDR3: CASSARLAGGTVGHTGELFF. The CDR3 DNA reads as TGTGCCAGCAGCGCCAGACTAGCGGGAGGCACAGTTGGCCACACCGGGGAGCTGTTTTTT. The variable domain in full, with the rest retrieved from reference TRBV7-8 and TRBJ2-2, is GAGVSQSPRYKVAKRGQDVALRCDPISGHVSLFWYQQALGQGPEFLTYFQNEAQLDKSGLPSDRFFAERPEGSVSTLKIQRTQQEDSAVYLCASSARLAGGTVGHTGELFFGEGSRLTVL.

This chain uses TRBV10-1 with TRBJ2-7; TRBD2 might be the D (6 bases). The CDR3 runs to 13 residues. Germline CDR1 is WNHNN and CDR2 is SYGVQD (reference sequence). V was cut by 2 bases and J by 3 bases, with 8 bases left in between. The CDR3 region has the DNA TGCGCCAGCAGTGAGGGGACTGACTACGAGCAGTACTTC. Residues: CASSEGTDYEQYF.

The chain has TRBV14 and TRBJ1-2; 7 bases map to TRBD1. The germline gives CDR1 SGHDN, CDR2 FVKESK. The CDR3 sequence is 17 residues long. V dropped 0 bases and J dropped 5; count of bases not matched to a gene: 12. The CDR3 nucleotides read TGTGCCAGCAGCCAAGATACAGACAGGGACGGTGGGTATGGCTACACCTTC. Translating gives CASSQDTDRDGGYGYTF.

This sequence joins TRBV9 and TRBJ1-1, with D tentatively TRBD1 (6 bases). This CDR3 region has 14 residues. The V end lost 3 bases, the J end lost 1 base, and 10 bases lay between the germline ends. Per germline, CDR1 SGDLS and CDR2 YYNGEE. The CDR3 DNA sequence: TGTGCCAGCAGCGAGGGGGGGGAGAACACTGAAGCTTTCTTT. Translating it yields CASSEGGENTEAFF.

The genes are TRBV19 and TRBJ1-1, with 9 bases matching TRBD1. Germline-derived CDR1 and CDR2 are LNHDA and SQIVND (reference sequence). CDR3 length: 15 residues. The J segment lost 5 bases and the V segment lost 1 base, leaving 5 bases of the junction unmatched. CDR3 sequence: CASSIGDRVWTEAFF. The CDR3 nucleotides read TGTGCCAGTAGTATAGGGGACAGGGTTTGGACTGAAGCTTTCTTT.

This clone was counted a single time. The chain has TRBV6-6 and TRBJ1-1; D is unclear. V lost 7 bases, J lost 5 bases, and 11 bases lay in between. The germline CDR1 and CDR2 sequences are MNHNY and SVGAGI (reference sequence). The CDR3 is 12 residues long. CDR3 in DNA: TGTGCCAGCATCCAATCGAGGACTGAAGCTTTCTTT. As protein: CASIQSRTEAFF.

The chain carries TRBV30 and TRBJ1-2; 7 bases line up with TRBD1. This CDR3 contains 14 residues. The germline V gene has CDR1 GTSNPN and CDR2 SVGIG (reference sequence). J was trimmed by 8 bases and V by 5 bases; bases with no gene match: 14. The CDR3 DNA sequence: TGTGCCTGGGGTAGGACAGGCGACTTTGGGGGCTACACCTTC. Its translation: CAWGRTGDFGGYTF.

This clone was detected only a few times. The chain couples TRBV10-1 to TRBJ1-1; no firm D call. The CDR3 is made up of 13 amino acids. V dropped 5 bases and J dropped 4 bases, with 11 bases sitting between them. Germline CDR1 WNHNN, CDR2 SYGVQD (reference sequence). This CDR3 is CASSYVTGTEAFF. CDR3 coding DNA: TGCGCCAGCAGTTATGTCACCGGCACTGAAGCTTTCTTT.

V and J are TRBV14 and TRBJ2-1, with TRBD2 matching over 9 bases. V gave up 1 base and J gave up 10 bases; unmatched junction bases: 2. The CDR3 is 13 residues long. From germline, CDR1 is SGHDN and CDR2 FVKESK. The DNA of the CDR3 is TGTGCCAGCAGCCAAGCAGGGACTAGCGAGCAGTTCTTC. Protein: CASSQAGTSEQFF. Using reference TRBV14 and TRBJ2-1 for the parts outside the CDR3, the full variable domain is EAGVTQFPSHSVIEKGQTVTLRCDPISGHDNLYWYRRVMGKEIKFLLHFVKESKQDESGMPNNRFLAERTGGTYSTLKVQPAELEDSGVYFCASSQAGTSEQFFGPGTRLTVL.

CDR3 residues: CASRPQGTGHYEQYF. CDR3 coding DNA: TGCGCCAGCAGGCCTCAGGGGACAGGGCACTACGAGCAGTACTTC. The rearrangement uses TRBV4-1 and TRBJ2-7, with 9 nucleotides matching TRBD1. V lost 6 bases to trimming and J lost 3 bases; unmatched junction nucleotides: 9. This CDR3 comprises 15 residues. Germline V CDR1 and CDR2: MGHRA, YSYEKL.

The rearrangement uses TRBV30 and TRBJ2-1, with 12 positions matching TRBD2. Germline CDR1 and CDR2: GTSNPN and SVGIG (reference sequence). V lost 4 bases, J lost 4 bases, and 5 bases stayed unmatched. This CDR3 contains 15 residues. The CDR3 region has the DNA TGTGCCTGGACAGCCCTAGCGGGAGGGTACAATGAGCAGTTCTTC. Its protein product is CAWTALAGGYNEQFF. The entire variable domain, with the rest obtained from reference TRBV30 and TRBJ2-1, is as follows: SQTIHQWPATLVQPVGSPLSLECTVEGTSNPNLYWYRQAAGRGLQLLFYSVGIGQISSEVPQNLSASRPQDRQFILSSKKLLLSDSGFYLCAWTALAGGYNEQFFGPGTRLTVL.

This clone has only one observation. The chain links TRBV7-8 to TRBJ2-3, with TRBD2 matching over 7 bases. After removal of 1 base from V and 2 bases from J, the junction contained 6 bases not matched to a gene. This CDR3 comprises 16 residues. Looked up from germline, CDR1 is SGHVS and CDR2 is FQNEAQ. The CDR3: CASSLVLREITDTQYF. CDR3 bases: TGTGCCAGCAGCTTAGTTCTGCGGGAGATCACAGATACGCAGTATTTT. Complete variable domain (other parts from reference TRBV7-8 and TRBJ2-3): GAGVSQSPRYKVAKRGQDVALRCDPISGHVSLFWYQQALGQGPEFLTYFQNEAQLDKSGLPSDRFFAERPEGSVSTLKIQRTQQEDSAVYLCASSLVLREITDTQYFGPGTRLTVL.

The gene calls are TRBV7-9 and TRBJ1-3; 8 bases are a match to TRBD1. Germline loops: CDR1 SEHNR, CDR2 FQNEAQ (reference sequence). With V trimmed by 3 bases and J by 3 bases, 4 bases remained unmatched. The CDR3 extends over 15 amino acids. CDR3 sequence reads: CASSLGQDYGNTIYF. CDR3 nucleotides: TGTGCCAGCAGCTTGGGACAGGATTATGGAAACACCATATATTTT.

The V and J genes are TRBV6-5 and TRBJ2-7, with D maybe TRBD2 (6 bases). V was pared by 6 bases and J by 3 bases, with 15 bases between. The CDR3 has 14 amino acids. CDR1 MNHEY and CDR2 SVGAGI come from the germline V gene. The CDR3 is CASRKMRDLYEQYF. The DNA for the CDR3 is TGTGCCAGCAGGAAAATGCGGGACCTCTACGAGCAGTACTTC.

This clone was seen once. The chain carries TRBV6-5 and TRBJ2-2; perhaps TRBD2 as D (7 bases). Germline values: CDR1 MNHEY, CDR2 SVGAGI. V was pared by 3 bases and J by 5 bases, with 13 bases between. The CDR3 sequence is 15 residues long. CDR3: CASSYGRGPTGELFF. The CDR3 DNA follows: TGTGCCAGCAGTTATGGGCGGGGGCCGACCGGGGAGCTGTTTTTT.

The CDR3 bases are TGTGCCAGCAGTTCTATGGGACAAGATTACGAGCAGTACTTC. This codes for CASSSMGQDYEQYF. J is TRBJ2-7 and V is TRBV27; TRBD1 might be the D (6 bases). With 4 bases removed from V and 4 bases from J, the gap between germline ends came to 14 bases. Looked up from germline, CDR1 is MNHEY and CDR2 is SMNVEV (reference sequence). CDR3 length equals 14 residues.